The 17 T cell receptor beta chains given below trace back to one sample, sequenced in a study of metastatic and nonmetastatic thyroid tumors. MiXCR re-clonotyped the PCR reads for TCRdb. The sample has about 69,000 clones; 13% to 15% are singletons. Not a single patient had been given any form of treatment at any point before undergoing thyroid surgery. What was sequenced was blood. The receptors stem from a male donor with papillary thyroid cancer or a benign thyroid nodule (not recorded which). Some clones in this sample may be carry-over from other donors' samples.

Many counts were recorded for this clone. The chain recombines TRBV11-2 with TRBJ1-5, with a tentative D call TRBD1 (6 bases). The CDR3 is 16 residues long. The germline gives CDR1 SGHAT, CDR2 FQNNGV. V lost 5 bases and J 4 bases, leaving 18 bases between the germline ends. CDR3 in amino acids: CASSPAGGAWNQPQHF. CDR3 sequence (DNA): TGTGCCAGCAGCCCGGCGGGGGGGGCATGGAATCAGCCCCAGCATTTT.

This clone was seen many times. This sequence joins TRBV7-8 and TRBJ1-1; D is ambiguous. The CDR3 sequence is 17 residues long. CDR1 SGHVS and CDR2 FQNEAQ come from the germline V gene. The V end was cut by 3 bases, the J end by 0 bases, with 17 bases between. DNA for the CDR3: TGTGCCAGCAGCTTGTCTGGGCAGTCGGGAATGAACACTGAAGCTTTCTTT. This translates into CASSLSGQSGMNTEAFF.

This clone was seen ten or more times. This sequence joins TRBV7-9 and TRBJ2-7, with TRBD1 as a possible D gene (6 bases). Germline CDR1 reads SEHNR; CDR2 reads FQNEAQ (reference sequence). The CDR3 covers 12 residues. V lost 8 bases and J lost 4, with 12 bases in between. The CDR3 DNA reads as TGTGCCAGCCAGGGGAGAAATTACGAGCAGTACTTC. It encodes CASQGRNYEQYF.

Turning to this clone: Since a much larger clone is just one base distant, this may be a read error. The chain links TRBV29-1 to TRBJ2-1, with TRBD2 identical over 10 bases. The germline V gene has CDR1 SQVTM and CDR2 ANQGSEA. This CDR3 contains 14 residues. Trimming at V came to 5 bases and at J to 7 bases, leaving 8 bases not matched to a gene. The CDR3 bases are TGCAGCGTTACGGTGCTAGCGGGGGATAATGAGCAGTTCTTC. Its protein product is CSVTVLAGDNEQFF.

In this sample, this clone turned up many times. The chain combines TRBV6-1 with TRBJ2-3; no firm D call. The length of the CDR3 is 14 residues. Trimming took off 2 bases at V and 0 bases at J, with 6 bases between the two ends. Looked up from germline, CDR1 is MNHNS and CDR2 is SASEGT. The CDR3 DNA reads as TGTGCCAGCAGTGAACTATTCAGCACAGATACGCAGTATTTT. This translates into CASSELFSTDTQYF.

This clone was seen at least ten times. V is TRBV27 and J is TRBJ1-2, with D perhaps TRBD1 (5 bases). The germline gives CDR1 MNHEY, CDR2 SMNVEV (reference sequence). There are 16 residues in the CDR3. Between the trimmed V and J ends, which lost 0 bases and 4 bases, there was a span of 15 bases. Here the CDR3 reads CASSLSAGVGGYGYTF. In DNA, the CDR3 is TGTGCCAGCAGTTTATCCGCGGGGGTGGGGGGCTATGGCTACACCTTC.

This clone showed up just a few times. The chain uses TRBV19 and TRBJ1-2; D is uncertain. The V end was cut by 10 bases, the J end by 8 bases, with 20 bases between. Germline V gene sequence: CDR1 LNHDA, CDR2 SQIVND (reference sequence). The CDR3 loop spans 13 amino acids. CDR3 protein: CAISWPGVGGYTF. The CDR3 coding sequence is TGTGCCATTTCCTGGCCAGGAGTCGGCGGCTACACCTTC. The full variable domain, its missing parts supplied by reference TRBV19 and TRBJ1-2, is DGGITQSPKYLFRKEGQNVTLSCEQNLNHDAMYWYRQDPGQGLRLIYYSQIVNDFQKGDIAEGYSVSREKKESFPLTVTSAQKNPTAFYLCAISWPGVGGYTFGSGTRLTVV.

The gene calls are TRBV11-2 and TRBJ1-6, with D possibly matching TRBD1 (6 bases). With 8 bases removed from V and 7 bases from J, the gap between germline ends came to 24 bases. The CDR3 spans 17 residues. Germline lookup yields CDR1 SGHAT and CDR2 FQNNGV. CDR3 region: CASRRGGAAGMNSPLHF. CDR3 bases: TGTGCCAGCCGCAGGGGTGGGGCCGCCGGGATGAATTCACCCCTCCACTTT.

The chain combines TRBV20-1 with TRBJ2-3, with 9 bases that match TRBD2. This CDR3 has 14 amino acids. Germline-derived CDR1 and CDR2 are DFQATT and SNEGSKA (reference sequence). J gave up 0 bases and V 5 bases, and 3 bases lay outside the gene matches. CDR3 amino acids: CSAETSGSTDTQYF. CDR3 nucleotides: TGCAGTGCTGAAACTAGCGGGAGCACAGATACGCAGTATTTT.

This clone was seen a handful of times. The sample carries other DNA sequences with the same CDR3. The chain recombines TRBV15 with TRBJ1-3, with D unresolved. Per the germline V gene, CDR1 is LNHNV and CDR2 is YYDKDF (reference sequence). CDR3 size: 13 residues. V gave up 0 bases and J gave up 4 bases, with 4 bases separating them. The CDR3 reads CATSRDRGNTIYF. The CDR3 region has the DNA TGTGCCACCAGCAGAGATCGAGGAAACACCATATATTTT. The full variable domain, in which reference TRBV15 and TRBJ1-3 provide the parts outside the CDR3, is DAMVIQNPRYQVTQFGKPVTLSCSQTLNHNVMYWYQQKSSQAPKLLFHYYDKDFNNEADTPDNFQSRRPNTSFCFLDIRSPGLGDTAMYLCATSRDRGNTIYFGEGSWLTVV.

This clone has at least ten counts. V and J are TRBV25-1 and TRBJ2-7; D is unclear. CDR3 length: 13 residues. The V gene lost 6 bases and the J gene lost 0 bases, with 9 bases spanning the gap. Germline V gene sequence: CDR1 MGHDK, CDR2 SYGVNS. CDR3 nucleotide sequence: TGTGCCAGCAGCGACTCCCTCTCCTACGAGCAGTACTTC. Amino acid sequence: CASSDSLSYEQYF.

This chain connects TRBV7-3 to TRBJ1-1, with D unclear. The CDR3 extends over 13 amino acids. Looked up from germline, CDR1 is SGHTA and CDR2 is FQGTGA. The V and J ends lost 2 bases and 0 bases respectively, with 4 bases between them. In DNA form, the CDR3 reads TGTGCCAGCAGCTTATTTATGAACACTGAAGCTTTCTTT. Translated: CASSLFMNTEAFF. Variable domain in full (rest from reference TRBV7-3 and TRBJ1-1): GAGVSQTPSNKVTEKGKYVELRCDPISGHTALYWYRQSLGQGPEFLIYFQGTGAADDSGLPNDRFFAVRPEGSVSTLKIQRTERGDSAVYLCASSLFMNTEAFFGQGTRLTVV.

This clone has a single count. The chain links TRBV7-3 to TRBJ2-3; D not certain. The germline V and J ends were trimmed by 2 bases and 6 bases, with 9 bases remaining between them. In germline, CDR1 is SGHTA, CDR2 FQGTGA. The CDR3 spans 13 residues. The CDR3 region has the DNA TGTGCCAGCAGCTTAGCAGCGATGGATACGCAGTATTTT. Protein: CASSLAAMDTQYF.

Worth noting for this clone: One end of the junction does not line up with germline, which may come from a read error. The rearrangement links TRBV9 to TRBJ1-2; possibly TRBD1 for D (5 bases). Germline V gene lookup returns CDR1 SGDLS and CDR2 YYNGEE. The CDR3 covers 16 residues. The CDR3 sequence is CASRVGVQEGFDGYTF. CDR3 DNA: TGTGCCAGCAGAGTAGGGGTACAGGAGGGGTTTGATGGCTACACCTTC.

This clone was counted ten times or more. The chain uses TRBV7-3 and TRBJ1-2; maybe TRBD1 (6 bases). CDR3 length equals 13 residues. CDR1 SGHTA and CDR2 FQGTGA come from the germline V gene. Trimming shortened V by 4 bases and J by 8 bases, and 14 bases separated the two germline ends. CDR3 in amino acids: CASSSYGGEGYTF. CDR3 DNA sequence: TGTGCCAGCAGCTCCTACGGGGGCGAGGGCTACACCTTC.

V usage is TRBV18 and J usage is TRBJ2-7; 7 bases align to TRBD1. CDR1 and CDR2 from the germline V gene are KGHSH and LQKENI. V shed 3 bases and J 5 bases; nucleotides not matched to a gene: 13. This CDR3 comprises 16 residues. The CDR3 loop is CASSPPLRQGFHEQYF. Written as DNA, the CDR3 is TGTGCCAGCTCACCCCCCCTCCGACAGGGTTTCCACGAGCAGTACTTC.

This clone occurred many times. This chain uses TRBV19 with TRBJ2-1; 7 nucleotides match TRBD2. The V gene end was trimmed by 3 bases and the J gene end by 8 bases; junction bases not matched to a gene: 10. There are 15 residues in the CDR3. Germline-derived CDR1 and CDR2 are LNHDA and SQIVND (reference sequence). This CDR3 is CASSILGGVVDEQFF. DNA of the CDR3: TGTGCCAGTAGTATCTTGGGGGGGGTGGTCGATGAGCAGTTCTTC.